The 16 T cell receptor beta chains below were found in one sample sequenced in a study of blood T cell repertoires in COVID-19. TCRdb's table, derived via immunoSEQ multiplex PCR, lists solely in-frame clones and lacks some. Among under 200,000 clones, 86% were seen once, and the ten largest hold almost 1%. The source material was peripheral blood. The receptors derive from a man between 18 and 29 years old with acute or convalescent COVID-19.

The rearrangement links TRBV6-5 to TRBJ1-6; D is ambiguous. This CDR3 is built from 14 residues. Deletions cut 5 bases from V and 6 bases from J, with 11 bases between. Per the germline V gene, CDR1 is MNHEY and CDR2 is SVGAGI. The CDR3 protein is CASSRTGTNSPLHF. CDR3 in DNA: TGTGCCAGCAGTCGGACGGGAACTAATTCACCCCTCCACTTT.

The V and J genes are TRBV5-1 and TRBJ2-1, with a tentative D call TRBD1 (5 bases). V lost 3 bases and J lost 1, with 8 bases in between. CDR1 is SGHRS, CDR2 YFSETQ, per germline. CDR3 length: 14 amino acids. The CDR3 loop is CASSSGLSYNEQFF. The CDR3, as DNA: TGCGCCAGCAGCTCAGGGTTGTCCTACAATGAGCAGTTCTTC. Full variable domain (remainder filled in from reference TRBV5-1 and TRBJ2-1): KAGVTQTPRYLIKTRGQQVTLSCSPISGHRSVSWYQQTPGQGLQFLFEYFSETQRNKGNFPGRFSGRQFSNSRSEMNVSTLELGDSALYLCASSSGLSYNEQFFGPGTRLTVL.

V usage is TRBV3-1 (or the pseudogene TRBV3-2) and J usage is TRBJ2-4; D gene ambiguous. V was shortened by 4 bases and J by 0 bases, with 10 bases between the two germline ends. The CDR3 is made up of 15 amino acids. Germline loops: CDR1 LGHDT, CDR2 YNNKEL (reference sequence). CDR3 sequence: CASSRGHTAKNIQYF. CDR3 bases: TGTGCCAGCAGCCGTGGCCATACAGCCAAAAACATTCAGTACTTC.

The chain combines TRBV27 with TRBJ2-7; D unresolved. From germline, CDR1 is MNHEY and CDR2 SMNVEV (reference sequence). The CDR3 length is 16 residues. V dropped 5 bases and J dropped 0 bases, with 17 bases sitting between them. The CDR3 DNA reads as TGTGCCAGCAGTCCCACTCGACCGACAACCTCCTACGAGCAGTACGTC. This encodes CASSPTRPTTSYEQYV.

This chain connects TRBV2 to TRBJ1-2, with D hard to call. CDR3 length equals 14 residues. V was cut by 1 base and J by 8 bases, with 14 bases left in between. From germline, CDR1 is SNHLY and CDR2 FYNNEI. This CDR3 reads CASSEDGSPWGYTF. The CDR3 coding sequence is TGTGCCAGCAGTGAAGACGGGTCCCCTTGGGGCTACACCTTC.

This chain links TRBV4-1 with TRBJ2-3; TRBD2 agrees at 10 bases. This CDR3 has 15 residues. Germline assignment: CDR1 MGHRA and CDR2 YSYEKL. Trimming removed 4 bases from V and 0 bases from J; junction bases left unmatched: 1. CDR3 DNA sequence: TGCGCCAGCAGCCCGGGACTAGCGAGCACAGATACGCAGTATTTT. This translates into CASSPGLASTDTQYF.

The chain carries TRBV10-1 and TRBJ1-1; 9 nucleotides match TRBD1. Losses at the gene ends were 8 bases for V and 8 bases for J; bases not matched to a gene: 15. CDR1 is WNHNN and CDR2 is SYGVQD in the germline V gene (reference sequence). CDR3 length: 15 residues. CDR3 in DNA: TGCGCCAGCTGGGCCCTGACAGGGGGTTTAGGGGAAGCTTTCTTT. Its translation is CASWALTGGLGEAFF.

This chain connects TRBV28 to TRBJ1-2; tentative D call: TRBD1 (5 bases). The CDR3 has 15 amino acids. V dropped 3 bases and J dropped 2 bases, with 13 bases sitting between them. CDR1 and CDR2 (germline): MDHEN, SYDVKM. The DNA for the CDR3 is TGTGCCAGCAGTTTCAGGGCTCTTATAAACTATGGCTACACCTTC. Its translation: CASSFRALINYGYTF.

The rearrangement links TRBV29-1 to TRBJ2-3; D is undetermined. Germline CDR1 SQVTM, CDR2 ANQGSEA. The CDR3 sequence is 15 residues long. The V gene lost 8 bases and the J gene lost 0 bases, with 18 bases spanning the gap. CDR3 sequence: CSLGPEPTSTDTQYF. DNA for the CDR3: TGCAGCCTTGGTCCAGAACCGACAAGCACAGATACGCAGTATTTT.

The chain has TRBV13 and TRBJ1-2; 9 bases fit TRBD1. Germline V gene lookup returns CDR1 PRHDT and CDR2 FYEKMQ (reference sequence). After removal of 4 bases from V and 1 base from J, the junction contained 13 bases not matched to a gene. The CDR3 totals 18 residues. The CDR3 region is CASSSLRDRVTNNYGYTF. DNA for the CDR3: TGTGCCAGCAGCTCTCTCCGGGACAGGGTTACCAATAACTATGGCTACACCTTC.

J is TRBJ2-5 and V is TRBV5-3; perhaps TRBD2 as D (6 bases). TRBV5-3 is noted as an ORF with a role that remains uncertain. V was cut by 2 bases and J by 4 bases, with 9 bases left in between. This CDR3 is built from 13 residues. CDR3 protein: CARSLMGGETQYF. CDR3 DNA: TGTGCCAGAAGCTTAATGGGAGGAGAGACCCAGTACTTC.

This rearrangement joins TRBV30 to TRBJ1-1, with D unclear. CDR1 is GTSNPN, CDR2 SVGIG, per germline (reference sequence). The V gene lost 0 bases and the J gene lost 1 base, with 6 bases spanning the gap. CDR3 length: 13 residues. As DNA, the CDR3 is TGTGCCTGGAGTGTACAAGAGAACACTGAAGCTTTCTTT. Translated, it gives CAWSVQENTEAFF.

The chain couples TRBV18 to TRBJ2-5; tentatively, D is TRBD1 (6 bases). Germline lookup yields CDR1 KGHSH and CDR2 LQKENI. V shed 1 base and J shed 1 base, with 7 bases lying between them. The CDR3 covers 14 residues. The CDR3 loop is CASSPRTAQETQYF. CDR3 sequence (DNA): TGTGCCAGCTCACCACGGACAGCCCAAGAGACCCAGTACTTC.

This rearrangement joins TRBV19 to TRBJ1-1, with a tentative D call TRBD1 (6 bases). V was trimmed by 7 bases and J by 1 base, leaving 19 bases between them. CDR3 size: 16 residues. Looked up from germline, CDR1 is LNHDA and CDR2 is SQIVND (reference sequence). The CDR3 is CASKGDLSQKNTEAFF. The DNA for the CDR3 is TGTGCCAGTAAGGGGGACCTCTCGCAAAAGAACACTGAAGCTTTCTTT. The whole variable domain, remainder taken from reference TRBV19 and TRBJ1-1, is DGGITQSPKYLFRKEGQNVTLSCEQNLNHDAMYWYRQDPGQGLRLIYYSQIVNDFQKGDIAEGYSVSREKKESFPLTVTSAQKNPTAFYLCASKGDLSQKNTEAFFGQGTRLTVV.

The rearrangement uses TRBV4-2 and TRBJ2-7; 10 bases line up with TRBD2. Germline-derived CDR1 and CDR2 are LGHNA and YNFKEQ. The CDR3 runs to 15 residues. After removal of 0 bases from V and 4 bases from J, the junction contained 3 bases not matched to a gene. CDR3 residues: CASSQDPGLAYEQYF. The CDR3 DNA reads TGTGCCAGCAGCCAAGACCCGGGACTAGCGTACGAGCAGTACTTC.

This clone has more than one count but fewer than ten. The V call is TRBV28, the J call TRBJ1-4, with 7 positions matching TRBD1. Germline V gene lookup returns CDR1 MDHEN and CDR2 SYDVKM. J lost 8 bases, V lost 7 bases, and 4 bases had no gene match. The CDR3 covers 12 residues. The CDR3, as DNA: TGTGCCAGCACCAAAGGGGGCGAAAAACTGTTTTTT. Its protein product is CASTKGGEKLFF.